The rows below give T cell receptor beta chains drawn from one sample of a study of OX40 agonist ivuxolimab in advanced cancers. Clones were read by immunoSEQ multiplex PCR, and TCRdb kept only the in-frame ones, dropping some. The sample carries 45,000 to 65,000 clones, 85% to 90% recorded once. The input for sequencing was CD4+ or CD8+ T cells sorted from blood, taken in a trial of the OX40 agonist ivuxolimab. Receptor source: an adult with an advanced solid tumor such as melanoma, head and neck, liver or kidney cancer. Each CDR3 is given with its conserved first and last residue. D genes are given only for firm matches. Size is omitted from some rows. Given values are once, few, many or a class for expanded clones.

clone_size	v_call	d_call	j_call	cdr3_nt	cdr3_aa
NA	TRBV14	NA	TRBJ2-7	TGTGCCAGCAGCGCCAAGTTCCGCACTGACACGTACTTC	CASSAKFRTDTYF
once	TRBV29-1	TRBD1	TRBJ2-3	TGCAGCGTTGATTGGGGGACAGGGGGCCTGGATACGCAGTATTTT	CSVDWGTGGLDTQYF
NA	TRBV18	NA	TRBJ2-2	TGTGCCAGCTCTCCCCTCTCGACAGCTTCGAACACCGGGGAGCTGTTTTTT	CASSPLSTASNTGELFF
NA	TRBV6-5	NA	TRBJ1-5	TGTGCCAGCGGTCATAGCAATCAGCCCCAGCATTTT	CASGHSNQPQHF
NA	TRBV28	NA	TRBJ1-6	TGTGCCAGCAGTTTGGGAGTGAGACGAGAGGCCCTCCACTTT	CASSLGVRREALHF
NA	TRBV28	NA	TRBJ2-7	TGTGCCAGCAGGCCCGCGGGACAGTTCTACGAGCAGTACTTC	CASRPAGQFYEQYF
NA	TRBV25-1	NA	TRBJ2-7	TGTGCCAGCAGTGGAGGGTATTCCTACGAGCAGTACTTC	CASSGGYSYEQYF
NA	TRBV14	NA	TRBJ1-4	TGTGCCAGCAGCCAAGGACTTAATGAAAAACTGTTTTTT	CASSQGLNEKLFF
NA	TRBV5-4	NA	TRBJ1-2	TGTGCCAGCAGCTTGGCCCTACGGGGAGGGTATGGCTACACCTTC	CASSLALRGGYGYTF
NA	TRBV4-1	NA	TRBJ1-3	TGCGCCAGCAGCGGACTGGGGCTGTCTGGAAACACCATATATTTT	CASSGLGLSGNTIYF
NA	TRBV6-1	TRBD1	TRBJ2-7	TGTGCCAGCAGACTGGGACAGGGGATACCCTACGAGCAGTACTTC	CASRLGQGIPYEQYF
NA	TRBV5-1	TRBD2	TRBJ2-1	TGCGCCAGCAGCTTGCCGGGGACTAGCGGGAGTAACAATGAGCAGTTCTTC	CASSLPGTSGSNNEQFF
once	TRBV6-1	TRBD2	TRBJ2-2	TGTGCCAGCAGTGGACCCCAAGCGGGATTGGACCCCTCTAACACCGGGGAGCTGTTTTTT	CASSGPQAGLDPSNTGELFF
NA	TRBV4-1	NA	TRBJ1-4	TGCGCCAGCAGCCAAGGCCCGCGCGGTGAAAAACTGTTTTTT	CASSQGPRGEKLFF
few	TRBV30	TRBD1	TRBJ1-2	TGTGCCAGATCGTACGCAGGGGGCACTGGCTACACCTTC	CARSYAGGTGYTF
NA	TRBV6-1	NA	TRBJ1-3	TGTGCCAGCAGCCCACGCTGGGGCCCTGGAAACACCATATATTTT	CASSPRWGPGNTIYF
NA	TRBV7-9	NA	TRBJ2-5	TGTGCCAGCAGCTCGGGAGTCCAAGAGACCCAGTACTTC	CASSSGVQETQYF
NA	TRBV30	NA	TRBJ2-7	TGTGCCTTCCAAGGACGAGGAGAGCAGTACTTC	CAFQGRGEQYF
medium-sized	TRBV18	NA	TRBJ1-1	TGTGCCAGCTCAAAAGAGGGGGGTTTGGGGCGGAATACTGAAGCTTTCTTT	CASSKEGGLGRNTEAFF
NA	TRBV10-1	NA	TRBJ2-3	TGCGCCAGCAGTGAGAGGCGGGGCACCACAGATACGCAGTATTTT	CASSERRGTTDTQYF
once	TRBV5-4	TRBD1	TRBJ1-6	TGTGCCAGCAGCTTGGCTACAGGGGCCACAGCGGGTTCACCCCTCCACTTT	CASSLATGATAGSPLHF
few	TRBV7-7	NA	TRBJ2-1	TGTGCCAGCAGCTTAGCGGAAAACTTTGAGCAGTTCTTC	CASSLAENFEQFF
NA	TRBV18	TRBD1	TRBJ2-3	TGTGCCAGCTCGGACAGGGAGAAGTATTTT	CASSDREKYF
NA	TRBV5-1	NA	TRBJ2-1	TGCGCCAGCAGCTTCGAAGCCAGGGGTGCCTCAAATGAGCAGTTCTTC	CASSFEARGASNEQFF
few	TRBV11-2	NA	TRBJ2-5	TGTGCCAGCAGCTTAGACTCCTTTTTGGAGGGAGAAGAGACCCAGTACTTC	CASSLDSFLEGEETQYF
few	TRBV7-9	NA	TRBJ1-1	TGTGCCAGCAGCTTAGGCATGAACACTGAAGCTTTCTTT	CASSLGMNTEAFF
medium-sized	TRBV9	TRBD1	TRBJ1-3	TGTGCCAGCAGCGTAGGACAGGGCTCTGGAAACACCATATATTTT	CASSVGQGSGNTIYF
NA	TRBV25-1	NA	TRBJ1-4	TGTGCCAGCAGTAATCAGGACTTGGGTGAAAAACTGTTTTTT	CASSNQDLGEKLFF
NA	TRBV5-1	TRBD2	TRBJ2-1	TGCGCCAGCCGTAAACCGGGACTAGCGGGTGGTAATGAGCAGTTCTTC	CASRKPGLAGGNEQFF
NA	TRBV11-3	NA	TRBJ2-3	TGTGCCAGCAGCTTAGACGGAGATACGCAGTATTTT	CASSLDGDTQYF
NA	TRBV18	NA	TRBJ1-3	TGTGCCAGCTCACCCAGCACAGGGCCGGGAAACACCATATATTTT	CASSPSTGPGNTIYF
once	TRBV10-3	NA	TRBJ2-3	TGTGCCATCAGTGAGTCGAAGGGGCGCACAGATACGCAGTATTTT	CAISESKGRTDTQYF
NA	TRBV7-2	NA	TRBJ2-1	TGTGCCAGCAGCTCGGACTCGAGCTCCTACAATGAGCAGTTCTTC	CASSSDSSSYNEQFF
NA	TRBV19	NA	TRBJ2-5	TGTGCCAGTAGCCCTCAGGCTCAAGAGACCCAGTACTTC	CASSPQAQETQYF
NA	TRBV11-2	TRBD1	TRBJ2-1	TGTGCCAGCAGCTTAACGGGACAGGCCTCTCCTTCTGCCAATGAGCAGTTCTTC	CASSLTGQASPSANEQFF
NA	TRBV11-2	TRBD1	TRBJ1-1	TGTGCCAGCAGCTTAGGGACAGGGCCGAGGGTGAACACTGAAGCTTTCTTT	CASSLGTGPRVNTEAFF
NA	TRBV2	NA	TRBJ2-7	TGTGCCAGCAGTCTCCAATATTACGAGCAGTACTTC	CASSLQYYEQYF
NA	TRBV27	TRBD1	TRBJ2-1	TGTGCCAGCAGTCTAACAGGGGACAATGAGCAGTTCTTC	CASSLTGDNEQFF
NA	TRBV19	NA	TRBJ1-1	TGTGCCAGTAGCCCGGGGAAGAACACTGAAGCTTTCTTT	CASSPGKNTEAFF
NA	TRBV9	NA	TRBJ2-3	TGTGCCAGCAGCGTAGGAGGGGCAGGAGATACGCAGTATTTT	CASSVGGAGDTQYF